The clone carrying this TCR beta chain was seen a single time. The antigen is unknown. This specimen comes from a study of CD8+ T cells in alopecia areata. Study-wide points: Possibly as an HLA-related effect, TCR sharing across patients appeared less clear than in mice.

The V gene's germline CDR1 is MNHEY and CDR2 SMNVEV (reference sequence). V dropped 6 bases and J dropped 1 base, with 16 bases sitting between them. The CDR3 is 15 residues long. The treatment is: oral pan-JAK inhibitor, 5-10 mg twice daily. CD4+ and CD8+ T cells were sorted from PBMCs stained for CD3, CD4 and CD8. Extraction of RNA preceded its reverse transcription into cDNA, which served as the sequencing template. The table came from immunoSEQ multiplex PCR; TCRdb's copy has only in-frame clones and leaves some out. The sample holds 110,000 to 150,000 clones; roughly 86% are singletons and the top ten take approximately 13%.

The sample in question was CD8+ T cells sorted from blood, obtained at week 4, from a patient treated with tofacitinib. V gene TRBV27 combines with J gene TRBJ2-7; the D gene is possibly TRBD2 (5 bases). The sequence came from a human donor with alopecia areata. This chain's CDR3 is CASSPGISRSYEQYF. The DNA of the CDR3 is TGTGCCAGCAGCCCGGGGATTTCCCGGTCCTACGAGCAGTACTTC.